This entry is about one TCR beta chain. V was pared by 4 bases and J by 3 bases, with 5 bases of the junction left unmatched. The germline V gene encodes CDR1 SGHRS and CDR2 YFSETQ. The CDR3 extends over 15 amino acids. This record comes from a study of cytomegalovirus exposure and HLA in healthy donors. About the study: In an earlier analysis, approximately 120 million unique TCR beta sequences were found from some 180 million T cells. Clustering assigned approximately 78% of the roughly 420 genotyped donors to the Caucasian-associated ancestry cluster.

PCR was performed using 60 Vbeta and 13 Jbeta primers. TCRdb's copy holds only in-frame clones and misses some; the assay was immunoSEQ multiplex PCR. The data contain 60,000 to 65,000 clones, 87% of them singletons. At collection, donors were nominally healthy, but unrecorded immune exposures were probable. The rearrangement links TRBV5-1 to TRBJ1-4, with 8 bases fitting TRBD1. Sequenced material: PBMCs. The sequence derives from a man younger than 35 in good health and CMV-seronegative. CDR3 nucleotides: TGCGCCAGCAGCAGGACAGGGAGGGCTAATGAAAAACTGTTTTTT. It codes for CASSRTGRANEKLFF.